This TCR beta chain was recovered during a study of OX40 agonist ivuxolimab in advanced cancers. The study's findings and limits: Nonresponders, in some cases, also had low normalized T-cell clonal expansion. Clones of CD4+ and CD8+ blood T cells grew by week 6 at doses of 0.1 to 3.0 mg/kg. CD8+ T cells were the subset that, on average, had more expanded clones than CD4+.

About this clone itself: Its antigen is currently unknown.

Only in-frame clones appear in the TCRdb table, and some are missing; sequencing was by immunoSEQ multiplex PCR. This sample yields some 64,000 clones, of which less than 95% are seen a single time; approximately 5.2% belongs to the top ten. The CDR3 totals 17 residues. The junction had 11 bases not matched to a gene; V was cut back by 6 bases and J by 2 bases. Germline V gene data show CDR1 as SGHAT and CDR2 as FQNNGV. The receptor comes from an adult with an advanced solid tumor such as melanoma, head and neck, liver or kidney cancer. Sequencing was performed on CD4+ or CD8+ T cells sorted from blood, taken in a trial of the OX40 agonist ivuxolimab. The chain employs TRBV11-2 and TRBJ2-7, with 12 bases lining up with TRBD1. CDR3 nucleotides: TGTGCCAGCAGTCCTGGGGACAGGGGGCCCCTAACCTACGAGCAGTACTTC. It codes for CASSPGDRGPLTYEQYF.